Listed below are T cell receptor beta chains from one sample, sequenced in a study of T cell repertoires in cytomegalovirus infection. TCRdb independently ran MiXCR on the reads; one entry per CDR3 protein. The repertoire has over 250,000 distinct CDR3 sequences, about a quarter of them found once; the top ten carry about 15%. Sequenced material: PBMCs. The origin of the receptors is a human donor in good health (CMV status not recorded). Some clones in this sample may be carry-over from other donors' samples. Both conserved end residues are part of each CDR3. D genes are given only for firm matches. Clone size is shown for a subset of rows, as once, few, many or a class of expanded clone.

d_call	j_call	v_call	clone_size	cdr3_nt	cdr3_aa
NA	TRBJ1-5	TRBV7-2	many	TGTGCCAGCAGCTTATGGGGAAATAGCAATCAGCCCCAGCATTTT	CASSLWGNSNQPQHF
TRBD2	TRBJ2-7	TRBV29-1	NA	TGCAGCGTTGCAGGTCTAGCGGGACAGGAGCAGTACTTC	CSVAGLAGQEQYF
NA	TRBJ2-7	TRBV20-1	NA	TGCAGTGCCTACCTCGCAGGTACCTACGAGCAGTACTTC	CSAYLAGTYEQYF
TRBD1	TRBJ2-3	TRBV19	many	TGTGCCAGTAGTGTGGGACAGGGGGCGACAGATACGCAGTATTTT	CASSVGQGATDTQYF
NA	TRBJ2-1	TRBV7-2	many	TGTGCCAGCAGCCCCGTTGGGGGCGGTGAGCAGTTCTTC	CASSPVGGGEQFF
NA	TRBJ2-3	TRBV6-1	few	TGTGCCAGCAGTGAGTTCAGGGTTCCAGATACGCAGTATTTT	CASSEFRVPDTQYF
NA	TRBJ1-2	TRBV29-1	NA	TGCAGCGTTGTAGGACACTATGGCTACACCTTC	CSVVGHYGYTF
NA	TRBJ1-1	TRBV5-1	NA	TGCGCCAGCAGTTCGGGACGGACCGACACTGAAGCTTTCTTT	CASSSGRTDTEAFF
TRBD2	TRBJ2-7	TRBV6-6	many	TGTGCCAGCAGAGAGGGGGGCGGGGGGTACGAGCAGTACTTC	CASREGGGGYEQYF
NA	TRBJ2-6	TRBV7-6	many	TGTGCGGTCTTCCAGGGGTTTGGGGCCAACGTCCTGACTTTC	CAVFQGFGANVLTF
NA	TRBJ2-2	TRBV11-2	many	TGTGCCAGCACCTCGTGGGAGAACACCGGGGAGCTGTTTTTT	CASTSWENTGELFF
NA	TRBJ1-4	TRBV15	NA	TGTGCCACCAGCAGAGCGGGACCAGGGAGTGGGGACGAAAAACTGTTTTTT	CATSRAGPGSGDEKLFF
NA	TRBJ2-3	TRBV7-3	many	TGTGCCAGCAGCTTAGATGATAGCGCCACAGATACGCAGTATTTT	CASSLDDSATDTQYF
NA	TRBJ2-7	TRBV28	NA	TGTGCCAGCAGCCGGACCGGGACACACTCCTACGAGCAGTACTTC	CASSRTGTHSYEQYF
TRBD2	TRBJ2-2	TRBV20-1	NA	TGCAGTGCGGTTCCTAGCGGGAGAAGTACCGGGGAGCTGTTTTTT	CSAVPSGRSTGELFF
NA	TRBJ1-2	TRBV7-2	once	TGTGCCAGCAGCTTAGTTGCAGGGACATCCTATGGCTACACCTTC	CASSLVAGTSYGYTF
TRBD1	TRBJ1-1	TRBV28	NA	TGTGCCAGCAGGCCTCCGGTCACAGGGGTCACTGAAGCTTTCTTT	CASRPPVTGVTEAFF
NA	TRBJ1-4	TRBV7-9	many	TGTGCCAGCAGCTTAAATGGCAGGGGACTTAATGAAAAACTGTTTTTT	CASSLNGRGLNEKLFF
TRBD1	TRBJ1-5	TRBV2	NA	TGTGCCAGTAGGACAGGGGGCGATGGTCAGCCCCAGCATTTT	CASRTGGDGQPQHF
NA	TRBJ2-3	TRBV19	few	TGTGCCACCAAAAGGAGGGACACAGATACGCAGTATTTT	CATKRRDTDTQYF
NA	TRBJ1-2	TRBV7-2	few	TGTGCCAGCAGCTTAATAATCTCTTCCAACTATGGCTACACCTTC	CASSLIISSNYGYTF
TRBD2	TRBJ2-7	TRBV7-2	NA	TGTGCCAGCAGCATACTAGCGGGAGCTCTCGAGCAGTACTTC	CASSILAGALEQYF
NA	TRBJ1-2	TRBV4-1	NA	TGCGCCAGCAGCCACACTACGTGGGGGGCTAATTTCTATGGCTACACCTTC	CASSHTTWGANFYGYTF
TRBD2	TRBJ2-5	TRBV7-2	many	TGTGCCAGCAGCCGGACTAGCGGGAGATCAGAGACCCAGTACTTC	CASSRTSGRSETQYF
NA	TRBJ1-5	TRBV7-2	many	TGTGCCAGCAGCTTAGGGGGGGCTCAAGGGCGCAATCAGCCCCAGCATTTT	CASSLGGAQGRNQPQHF
TRBD2	TRBJ2-1	TRBV9	NA	TGTGCCAGCAGCGTAGCGACTAGCGGGTTTACGACCTACAATGAGCAGTTCTTC	CASSVATSGFTTYNEQFF
NA	TRBJ2-1	TRBV7-2	many	TGTGCCAGCAGCCCACAGCGGATCTCCTACAATGAGCAGTTCTTC	CASSPQRISYNEQFF
TRBD1	TRBJ2-7	TRBV28	NA	TGTGCCAGCAGTTTCTTGGCCGCGGGACAGGGAACCTACGAGCAGTACTTC	CASSFLAAGQGTYEQYF
NA	TRBJ2-1	TRBV2	NA	TGTGCCAGCAGACGGAATATCCAAGGGAATGAGCAGTTCTTC	CASRRNIQGNEQFF
NA	TRBJ1-5	TRBV5-1	NA	TGCGCCAGCAGCTTGGAATCAGGGCATCAGCCCCAGCATTTT	CASSLESGHQPQHF
TRBD1	TRBJ1-2	TRBV18	NA	TGTGCCAGCTCACCCCCCAACCGGGACAGGGGTGAGGGCTACACCTTC	CASSPPNRDRGEGYTF
NA	TRBJ2-1	TRBV6-6	few	TGTGCCAGCAGGTGGGTCGGGAGCAATGAGCAGTTCTTC	CASRWVGSNEQFF
TRBD1	TRBJ2-1	TRBV19	few	TGTGCCAGTAGTATGGAGAGGGGGCTGTTAGGTTTCAATGAGCAGTTCTTC	CASSMERGLLGFNEQFF
NA	TRBJ1-1	TRBV5-1	NA	TGCGCCAGCAGCTGGGCGGGAGGAGATACTGAAGCTTTCTTT	CASSWAGGDTEAFF
NA	TRBJ2-2	TRBV6-1	NA	TGTGCCAGCAGTGAAGGGGAGGTTAGCGGGAACACCGGGGAGCTGTTTTTT	CASSEGEVSGNTGELFF
NA	TRBJ1-2	TRBV28	few	TGTGCCAGCAGTTCCCCGGGGGGCTACACCTTC	CASSSPGGYTF
TRBD1	TRBJ2-7	TRBV6-1	NA	TGTGCCAGCAGCGACGGGACAGGGGACGAGCAGTACTTC	CASSDGTGDEQYF
NA	TRBJ1-3	TRBV7-2	NA	TGTGCCAGCAGCTCGGGGTACTCTGGAAACACCATATATTTT	CASSSGYSGNTIYF
NA	TRBJ2-5	TRBV6-6	NA	TGTGCCAGCAGTTATTTCGGGACTCTCCAAGAGACCCAGTACTTC	CASSYFGTLQETQYF
NA	TRBJ2-3	TRBV7-3	NA	TGTGCCAGCGTCGTCGCAGATACGCAGTATTTT	CASVVADTQYF
NA	TRBJ2-5	TRBV6-5	once	TGTGCCAGCAGGGGGTACGGGGGTCAAGAGACCCAGTACTTC	CASRGYGGQETQYF
NA	TRBJ1-5	TRBV6-1	NA	TGTGCCACCCGATGGGAAAATGGCAATCAGCCCCAGCATTTT	CATRWENGNQPQHF
NA	TRBJ1-1	TRBV7-2	many	TGTGCCAGCAGCTTACAGACTTCTAACACTGAAGCTTTCTTT	CASSLQTSNTEAFF
NA	TRBJ2-2	TRBV7-2	many	TGTGCCAGCAGCTTTAGGAACGGGGAGCTGTTTTTT	CASSFRNGELFF
TRBD1	TRBJ1-2	TRBV11-2	many	TGTGCCAGCAGCATGCCTTCCGGGACAGGCAACTATGGCTACACCTTC	CASSMPSGTGNYGYTF
TRBD1	TRBJ1-5	TRBV7-2	many	TGTGCCAGCAGCAAGAGGACAGGCCTAGATCAGCCCCAGCATTTT	CASSKRTGLDQPQHF
NA	TRBJ1-3	TRBV10-3	few	TGTGCCATCAGTGAAGGTACAGGGCTTAATCTGCACACCATATATTTT	CAISEGTGLNLHTIYF
TRBD2	TRBJ2-7	TRBV7-8	NA	TGTGCCAGCAGCCCGACTAGCGGGAGAGGGGAGCAGTACTTC	CASSPTSGRGEQYF
NA	TRBJ2-5	TRBV20-1	NA	TGCGCAGAGGGTCGGGTGGGACAAGAGACCCAGTACTTC	CAEGRVGQETQYF
NA	TRBJ2-2	TRBV19	few	TGTGCCAGTAGTCACCTAGGGTCCTGGGAGCTGTTTTTT	CASSHLGSWELFF
NA	TRBJ2-1	TRBV2	few	TGTGCCAGCAGTGAAAGCAGGGTGGACGAGCAGTTCTTC	CASSESRVDEQFF
TRBD1	TRBJ2-1	TRBV19	many	TGTGCCAGTACCCAGGACAGGGGGTCCTACAATGAGCAGTTCTTC	CASTQDRGSYNEQFF
NA	TRBJ1-1	TRBV28	many	TGTGCCAGCAGTTTGATCAAGAACACTGAAGCTTTCTTT	CASSLIKNTEAFF
TRBD1	TRBJ1-2	TRBV28	many	TGTGCCAGCACCTCCCCGAGGGGGCGCGGTGGCTACACCTTC	CASTSPRGRGGYTF
TRBD2	TRBJ2-1	TRBV27	few	TGTGCCAGCAGTTTACTCCTAGCGGCATCGTACAATGAGCAGTTCTTC	CASSLLLAASYNEQFF